These 9 T cell receptor beta chains share one sample of origin, sequenced in a study of shared clonotypes between healthy human individuals. The repertoire was sequenced with immunoSEQ multiplex PCR; TCRdb's copy has only in-frame clones and lacks some. This sample has roughly 640,000 clones; less than 85% occur once, and the top ten carry 1.5% to 2%. Specimen: memory CD4+ T cells sorted from blood. Subset here: CD45RA-negative fraction. The source is a woman aged 25 to 45 in good health.

CDR3 nucleotides: TGTGCCAGCAGCCATACGACACATCCCTACGAGCAGTACTTC. Protein: CASSHTTHPYEQYF. The chain recombines TRBV6-5 with TRBJ2-7; D remains ambiguous. Germline CDR1 reads MNHEY; CDR2 reads SVGAGI. Trimming shortened V by 6 bases and J by 2 bases, and 14 bases separated the two germline ends. The CDR3 runs 14 residues.

CDR3 region: CAWNAGDNEKLFF. The CDR3 coding sequence is TGTGCCTGGAATGCCGGAGATAATGAAAAACTGTTTTTT. The gene calls are TRBV30 and TRBJ1-4; unclear D gene. Germline CDR1 GTSNPN, CDR2 SVGIG (reference sequence). Trimming left V 4 bases short and J 4 bases short, with 10 bases between. The CDR3 covers 13 residues.

The CDR3 DNA is TGTGCCAGCAGTCCCGGGACAGTAAACTATGGCTACACCTTC. It codes for CASSPGTVNYGYTF. The chain couples TRBV28 to TRBJ1-2; 7 bases line up with TRBD1. V lost 5 bases to trimming and J lost 2 bases; unmatched junction nucleotides: 5. Germline values: CDR1 MDHEN, CDR2 SYDVKM. The CDR3 totals 14 residues.

This clone was recorded many times. The V and J genes are TRBV2 and TRBJ2-5; no reliable D call. V shed 7 bases and J shed 4 bases, with 10 bases lying between them. This CDR3 comprises 12 residues. The germline V gene encodes CDR1 SNHLY and CDR2 FYNNEI. The CDR3 DNA is TGTGCCAGCAAGGACGTAACAGAGACCCAGTACTTC. This gives the protein CASKDVTETQYF.

V gene TRBV7-9 combines with J gene TRBJ1-1; no reliable D call. The V end was cut by 1 base, the J end by 10 bases, with 13 bases between. The CDR3 length is 13 residues. Germline CDR1 is SEHNR and CDR2 is FQNEAQ (reference sequence). The CDR3 DNA reads as TGTGCCAGCAGCTTAGAAGGCGGGCCGGGAGCTTTCTTT. This codes for CASSLEGGPGAFF.

DNA of the CDR3: TGTGCCAGCAGCTTGCAAGTACAGGGGGTTGGAAACACCATATATTTT. The encoded protein is CASSLQVQGVGNTIYF. The chain joins TRBV5-6 to TRBJ1-3; 8 bases map to TRBD1. The V segment lost 1 base and the J segment 3 bases; nucleotides outside the gene matches: 6. The CDR3 has 16 residues. Germline-derived CDR1 and CDR2 are SGHDT and YYEEEE. The whole variable domain, remainder taken from reference TRBV5-6 and TRBJ1-3, is DAGVTQSPTHLIKTRGQQVTLRCSPKSGHDTVSWYQQALGQGPQFIFQYYEEEERQRGNFPDRFSGHQFPNYSSELNVNALLLGDSALYLCASSLQVQGVGNTIYFGEGSWLTVV.

The genes are TRBV28 and TRBJ2-7, with D possibly being TRBD1 or TRBD2 (5 bases each). The CDR3 totals 14 residues. V lost 5 bases and J lost 1, with 12 bases in between. Germline V gene sequence: CDR1 MDHEN, CDR2 SYDVKM. The CDR3 spells CASSVRDGSYEQYF. CDR3 sequence (DNA): TGTGCCAGCAGTGTAAGGGACGGATCCTACGAGCAGTACTTC.

The V and J genes are TRBV10-2 and TRBJ1-2; tentative D call: TRBD1 (5 bases). The CDR3 contains 14 residues. V lost 3 bases to trimming and J lost 4 bases, with 12 bases between them. Germline assignment: CDR1 WSHSY and CDR2 SAAADI. The CDR3 sequence: CASSDGGNGYGYTF. In nucleotides, the CDR3 is TGCGCCAGCAGTGACGGGGGGAACGGCTATGGCTACACCTTC.

The rearrangement uses TRBV7-9 and TRBJ2-3; either TRBD1 or TRBD2 may supply D (5 bases each). Looked up from germline, CDR1 is SEHNR and CDR2 is FQNEAQ (reference sequence). Trimming removed 1 base from V and 4 bases from J, with 15 bases in between. The CDR3 is 16 amino acids. The CDR3 here is CASSLGVGTRSDTQYF. CDR3 sequence (DNA): TGTGCCAGCAGCTTAGGGGTAGGGACGAGGTCAGATACGCAGTATTTT.